The 25 T cell receptor beta chains in this list originate from one sample, sequenced in a study of blood T cell repertoires in COVID-19. The table came from immunoSEQ multiplex PCR; TCRdb's copy has only in-frame clones and leaves some out. The profile covers about 380,000 clones, with around 87% appearing a single time and approximately 1.2% taken by the ten largest. Sequenced: PBMCs or T cells enriched from blood (not recorded which). All receptors come from a man in his thirties or forties who had recovered from COVID-19.

The chain joins TRBV5-3 to TRBJ1-3; D is unresolved. TRBV5-3 is sorted into the ORF group, with uncertain function. Trimming shortened V by 9 bases and J by 2 bases, and 3 bases separated the two germline ends. This CDR3 has 10 residues. CDR3 region: CATTGNTIYF. CDR3 nucleotide sequence: TGTGCCACCACTGGAAACACCATATATTTT.

The rearrangement links TRBV2 to TRBJ1-4, with 9 bases matching TRBD1. Germline V CDR1 and CDR2: SNHLY, FYNNEI. The V segment lost 6 bases and the J segment 0 bases; nucleotides outside the gene matches: 14. This CDR3 region has 19 residues. The CDR3 sequence: CASRPTGGAIDATNEKLFF. CDR3 in DNA: TGTGCCAGCAGACCAACAGGGGGCGCGATAGACGCAACTAATGAAAAACTGTTTTTT.

V is TRBV30 and J is TRBJ2-7; unclear D gene. The CDR3 is made up of 12 amino acids. V was trimmed by 2 bases and J by 3 bases, leaving 8 bases between them. Germline V gene lookup returns CDR1 GTSNPN and CDR2 SVGIG (reference sequence). CDR3 bases: TGTGCCTGGAGTTTATCAGGCTACGAGCAGTACTTC. Translation: CAWSLSGYEQYF.

This clone was picked up one time. V and J are TRBV19 and TRBJ1-4; no firm D call. The V end was cut by 8 bases, the J end by 2 bases, with 9 bases between. The germline V gene has CDR1 LNHDA and CDR2 SQIVND (reference sequence). There are 13 residues in the CDR3. CDR3 in amino acids: CASSRETNEKLFF. The CDR3 DNA follows: TGTGCCAGTTCTCGGGAGACTAATGAAAAACTGTTTTTT.

V gene TRBV28 combines with J gene TRBJ2-1; TRBD2 matches at 8 bases. This CDR3 comprises 15 residues. Germline CDR1 and CDR2: MDHEN and SYDVKM. J was trimmed by 2 bases and V by 5 bases; bases with no gene match: 5. DNA of the CDR3: TGTGCCAGCAGTGCCGGGGGGGCAGCCTACAATGAGCAGTTCTTC. Translated, it gives CASSAGGAAYNEQFF.

The chain recombines TRBV19 with TRBJ2-5; D gene ambiguous. The germline gives CDR1 LNHDA, CDR2 SQIVND (reference sequence). The V gene lost 4 bases and the J gene lost 2 bases, with 11 bases spanning the gap. The CDR3 covers 14 residues. This CDR3 reads CASSRFSGQETQYF. DNA of the CDR3: TGTGCCAGTAGTAGATTTTCCGGTCAAGAGACCCAGTACTTC.

As concerns this clone: This sample includes further DNA sequences coding for the same CDR3. This chain links TRBV5-4 with TRBJ1-3, with D tentatively TRBD1 (6 bases). Per germline, CDR1 SGHNT and CDR2 YYREEE (reference sequence). V was shortened by 4 bases and J by 0 bases, with 11 bases between the two germline ends. The CDR3 has 15 amino acids. The CDR3 nucleotides read TGTGCCAGCAGCAAGGACAGTTCCTCTGGAAACACCATATATTTT. Translating gives CASSKDSSSGNTIYF.

The chain joins TRBV7-9 to TRBJ2-7; 10 positions match TRBD1. This CDR3 contains 15 residues. V gave up 1 base and J gave up 3 bases; unmatched junction bases: 3. Per the germline V gene, CDR1 is SEHNR and CDR2 is FQNEAQ (reference sequence). In nucleotides, the CDR3 is TGTGCCAGCAGCTTAGGGACAGGGGGACACTACGAGCAGTACTTC. As protein: CASSLGTGGHYEQYF.

The rearrangement links TRBV29-1 to TRBJ2-3, with D possibly being TRBD1 (5 bases). V was shortened by 3 bases and J by 3 bases, with 10 bases between the two germline ends. There are 13 residues in the CDR3. Germline V CDR1 and CDR2: SQVTM, ANQGSEA. As DNA, the CDR3 is TGCAGCGTTGACCAGGACAATACAGATACGCAGTATTTT. Translating it yields CSVDQDNTDTQYF.

The rearrangement joins TRBV7-9 to TRBJ2-2, with 9 bases lining up with TRBD2. The CDR3 is made up of 17 amino acids. Germline CDR1 SEHNR, CDR2 FQNEAQ (reference sequence). J gave up 1 base and V 5 bases, and 8 bases lay outside the gene matches. The CDR3 sequence is CASSQERAGGNTGELFF. The DNA for the CDR3 is TGTGCCAGCAGCCAAGAACGAGCGGGAGGGAACACCGGGGAGCTGTTTTTT.

The V gene is TRBV6-2 or TRBV6-3, the J gene TRBJ2-7; D might be TRBD1 (6 bases). This CDR3 spans 14 amino acids. The germline CDR1 and CDR2 sequences are MNHEY and SVGEGT. The V end lost 4 bases, the J end lost 2 bases, and 12 bases lay between the germline ends. The chain's CDR3 is CASSSTGMPYEQYF. In DNA form, the CDR3 reads TGTGCCAGCAGTTCTACAGGGATGCCCTACGAGCAGTACTTC.

This rearrangement joins TRBV7-6 to TRBJ1-4; TRBD1 aligns across 8 bases. The junction had 10 bases not matched to a gene; V was cut back by 6 bases and J by 7 bases. This CDR3 is 15 amino acids long. Germline CDR1 and CDR2: SGHVS and FNYEAQ. CDR3 DNA sequence: TGTGCCAGCAGTTCAGGGGGCGCGTGGGGTGAAAAACTGTTTTTT. It encodes CASSSGGAWGEKLFF.

The chain recombines TRBV7-9 with TRBJ1-1; D gene unclear. Trimming removed 5 bases at V and 1 base at J, with 11 bases between. CDR1 is SEHNR and CDR2 is FQNEAQ in the germline V gene (reference sequence). This CDR3 has 14 amino acids. For the CDR3, the DNA is TGTGCCAGCAGCGACATGGGAGGGAACACTGAAGCTTTCTTT. It yields the protein CASSDMGGNTEAFF.

The chain recombines TRBV6-1 with TRBJ2-2; D uncertain. From germline, CDR1 is MNHNS and CDR2 SASEGT. The CDR3 loop spans 15 amino acids. V was clipped by 2 bases and J by 5 bases, with 12 bases between them. The CDR3 is CASSESRHGTGELFF. CDR3 nucleotide sequence: TGTGCCAGCAGTGAATCCCGACATGGTACCGGGGAGCTGTTTTTT.

This clone was seen only a few times. V and J are TRBV4-2 and TRBJ2-2; TRBD1 agrees at 7 bases. Germline CDR1 is LGHNA and CDR2 is YNFKEQ. The CDR3 has 18 amino acids. With V trimmed by 0 bases and J by 1 base, 8 bases remained unmatched. CDR3 in DNA: TGTGCCAGCAGCCAAGATCACGACAGGGTGGAGAACACCGGGGAGCTGTTTTTT. It codes for CASSQDHDRVENTGELFF.

The chain uses TRBV6-5 and TRBJ1-5; D might be TRBD1 (6 bases). Germline V gives CDR1 MNHEY, CDR2 SVGAGI. There are 14 residues in the CDR3. V was cut by 2 bases and J by 6 bases, with 11 bases left in between. The CDR3 protein is CASSYDRWVQPQHF. The CDR3 bases are TGTGCCAGCAGTTACGACAGGTGGGTTCAGCCCCAGCATTTT.

This sequence joins TRBV30 and TRBJ2-7, with 8 bases lining up with TRBD1. Germline CDR1 reads GTSNPN; CDR2 reads SVGIG (reference sequence). V lost 2 bases and J lost 6; bases outside the gene matches: 15. The CDR3 length is 16 residues. The CDR3 DNA sequence: TGTGCCTGGAGTAAATTTTTCTATCAGGACAGGGCCGAGCAGTACTTC. Residues: CAWSKFFYQDRAEQYF.

This sequence joins TRBV27 and TRBJ1-2, with TRBD1 as a possible D gene (5 bases). V dropped 6 bases and J dropped 0 bases, with 11 bases sitting between them. Per the germline V gene, CDR1 is MNHEY and CDR2 is SMNVEV (reference sequence). The CDR3 contains 14 residues. The DNA of the CDR3 is TGTGCCAGCAGCCCGGGGGGTGCTAACTATGGCTACACCTTC. Translating gives CASSPGGANYGYTF.

CDR3 protein: CASSKVEAATGLNQPQHF. Here the CDR3 DNA reads TGTGCCAGCAGCAAAGTAGAAGCCGCGACAGGGCTAAATCAGCCCCAGCATTTT. The chain carries TRBV21-1 and TRBJ1-5; TRBD1 is taken as the D call from the table, unchecked against the DNA. TRBV21-1 is a pseudogene locus. The CDR3 extends over 18 amino acids.

This clone has at least ten counts. V usage is TRBV5-1 and J usage is TRBJ2-2; 11 bases are shared with TRBD1. V shed 4 bases, J shed 6 bases, and the junction held 5 bases outside the gene matches. CDR3 length equals 15 residues. Germline CDR1 reads SGHRS; CDR2 reads YFSETQ. CDR3 in amino acids: CASSRTGGEAGELFF. CDR3 sequence (DNA): TGCGCCAGCAGCAGGACAGGGGGCGAGGCCGGGGAGCTGTTTTTT.

This rearrangement joins TRBV15 to TRBJ2-7; TRBD1 matches at 7 bases. Germline values: CDR1 LNHNV, CDR2 YYDKDF (reference sequence). Trimming took 5 bases from V and 7 from J; bases not matched to a gene: 11. CDR3 length: 14 amino acids. CDR3 protein: CATSARDRLLEQYF. CDR3 DNA: TGTGCCACCAGCGCCCGGGACAGACTTCTTGAGCAGTACTTC. Together with reference TRBV15 and TRBJ2-7, the CDR3 gives the full variable domain: DAMVIQNPRYQVTQFGKPVTLSCSQTLNHNVMYWYQQKSSQAPKLLFHYYDKDFNNEADTPDNFQSRRPNTSFCFLDIRSPGLGDTAMYLCATSARDRLLEQYFGPGTRLTVT.

V and J are TRBV7-8 and TRBJ1-5; 11 bases align to TRBD1. CDR1 and CDR2 from the germline V gene are SGHVS and FQNEAQ. V trimming: 0 bases; J trimming: 5 bases; junction bases outside the gene matches: 6. This CDR3 spans 17 amino acids. The CDR3 reads CASSLARWTGGDQPQHF. CDR3 bases: TGTGCCAGCAGCTTAGCCCGATGGACAGGGGGCGATCAGCCCCAGCATTTT.

J is TRBJ2-7 and V is TRBV19, with TRBD1 matching over 10 bases. The CDR3 has 15 residues. Germline CDR1 reads LNHDA; CDR2 reads SQIVND (reference sequence). Unmatched junction bases numbered 7, after V lost 6 bases and J lost 2 bases. The CDR3, as DNA: TGTGCCAGTAGCCCGGGACAGGGGACCCCCTACGAGCAGTACTTC. This encodes CASSPGQGTPYEQYF.

This sequence joins TRBV6-5 and TRBJ2-3; D possibly corresponds to TRBD2 (5 bases). The germline CDR1 and CDR2 sequences are MNHEY and SVGAGI. Trimming removed 0 bases at V and 2 bases at J, with 9 bases between. This CDR3 is 15 amino acids long. CDR3 sequence: CASSYSKRNTDTQYF. The CDR3 DNA sequence: TGTGCCAGCAGTTACTCGAAGCGGAACACAGATACGCAGTATTTT.

This clone was observed a few times. The rearrangement uses TRBV4-1 and TRBJ2-1; 10 bases line up with TRBD1. CDR3 size: 15 residues. J lost 3 bases, V lost 4 bases, and 3 bases had no gene match. Per germline, CDR1 MGHRA and CDR2 YSYEKL. DNA of the CDR3: TGCGCCAGCAGCCCCTGGGACAGGGGCTACAATGAGCAGTTCTTC. This codes for CASSPWDRGYNEQFF.